This T cell receptor beta chain was sequenced in a study of response to subunit inactivated influenza vaccine. The study's findings and limits: The authors put forward the suggestion that each seasonal influenza vaccination may bring in only a limited number of new T cells.

This clonotype was observed a handful of times. What it binds is not known. TCRdb re-called the RT-PCR reads through MiXCR, storing one row per CDR3 protein. The table shows 300,000 to 350,000 distinct CDR3 sequences, with around a fifth occurring only once. The V gene's germline CDR1 is SGHRS and CDR2 YFSETQ. V was pared by 4 bases and J by 1 base, with 8 bases of the junction left unmatched. The CDR3 totals 16 residues. V and J are TRBV5-1 and TRBJ2-3, with TRBD2 matching over 8 bases. Sequences were derived from PBMCs from blood, sampled about 20 months after vaccination. The TCR originated in a man between 50 and 70 years old who received an inactivated influenza vaccine. CDR3 DNA: TGCGCCAGCAGCATTGGAGCGGGAGTGGGCACAGATACGCAGTATTTT. It yields the protein CASSIGAGVGTDTQYF. Together with reference TRBV5-1 and TRBJ2-3, the CDR3 gives the full variable domain: KAGVTQTPRYLIKTRGQQVTLSCSPISGHRSVSWYQQTPGQGLQFLFEYFSETQRNKGNFPGRFSGRQFSNSRSEMNVSTLELGDSALYLCASSIGAGVGTDTQYFGPGTRLTVL.